The 26 T cell receptor beta chains below come from one sample, sequenced in a study of PD-L1 blockade in urothelial cancer. Time point reported: peripheral blood 6 weeks after treatment start. Repertoires were generated with immunoSEQ multiplex PCR, while TCRdb's copy carries only in-frame clones and drops some. The sample contains around 80,000 clones, around 90% of which appear only once. This specimen consisted of PBMCs, obtained around atezolizumab (anti-PD-L1) treatment. Receptors originate from a woman at least 80 years old with urothelial cancer.

J is TRBJ1-2 and V is TRBV11-2; 7 bases align to TRBD1. This CDR3 region has 14 residues. CDR1 and CDR2 (germline): SGHAT, FQNNGV. The V and J ends lost 4 bases and 4 bases, in that order; junction bases with no gene match: 6. CDR3: CASSSTDRLYGYTF. The DNA for the CDR3 is TGTGCCAGCAGCTCAACGGACAGGCTCTATGGCTACACCTTC.

V and J are TRBV18 and TRBJ1-1, with 7 bases identical to TRBD1. The junction had 9 bases not matched to a gene; V was cut back by 5 bases and J by 3 bases. The CDR3 runs 15 residues. CDR1 and CDR2 from the germline V gene are KGHSH and LQKENI. The CDR3 region is CASSGRQGTDTEAFF. The CDR3 nucleotides are TGTGCCAGCTCAGGAAGACAGGGTACGGACACTGAAGCTTTCTTT.

The chain combines TRBV9 with TRBJ2-5; maybe TRBD2 (7 bases). This CDR3 is 14 amino acids long. Trimming left V 3 bases short and J 1 base short, with 10 bases between. Germline V lookup: CDR1 SGDLS, CDR2 YYNGEE. This chain's CDR3 is CASSGGGSQETQYF. Written as DNA, the CDR3 is TGTGCCAGCAGCGGCGGGGGCTCCCAAGAGACCCAGTACTTC.

The chain joins TRBV6-1 to TRBJ2-7; perhaps TRBD1 as D (5 bases). The V gene's germline CDR1 is MNHNS and CDR2 SASEGT. V was shortened by 4 bases and J by 2 bases, with 12 bases between the two germline ends. CDR3 length: 14 amino acids. In DNA form, the CDR3 reads TGTGCCAGCAGTGCTGGGGCCGGCCCCTACGAGCAGTACTTC. Amino acid sequence: CASSAGAGPYEQYF.

In its sample, this clone was seen once. Other DNA variants within this sample encode the same CDR3. The chain has TRBV18 and TRBJ2-7; D not certain. The germline CDR1 and CDR2 sequences are KGHSH and LQKENI. Trimming took 6 bases from V and 0 from J, leaving 6 bases between them. CDR3 length equals 12 residues. The CDR3 region has the DNA TGTGCCAGCTCCTCTAGCTCCTACGAGCAGTACTTC. The encoded protein is CASSSSSYEQYF.

The CDR3 DNA sequence: TGTGCCAGCAGCTTAGATTCGGGACAGGGGACGGGGCAGTACTTC. Encoded protein: CASSLDSGQGTGQYF. The chain employs TRBV7-8 and TRBJ2-7; TRBD1 matches 10 bases. This CDR3 is 15 amino acids long. Per germline, CDR1 SGHVS and CDR2 FQNEAQ. V shed 1 base, J shed 9 bases, and the junction held 9 bases outside the gene matches. The full variable domain, its missing parts supplied by reference TRBV7-8 and TRBJ2-7, is GAGVSQSPRYKVAKRGQDVALRCDPISGHVSLFWYQQALGQGPEFLTYFQNEAQLDKSGLPSDRFFAERPEGSVSTLKIQRTQQEDSAVYLCASSLDSGQGTGQYFGPGTRLTVT.

The V call is TRBV7-9, the J call TRBJ1-2, with 8 bases fitting TRBD1. The ends lost 1 base at V and 5 bases at J; junction bases unmatched: 6. The germline V gene has CDR1 SEHNR and CDR2 FQNEAQ (reference sequence). The CDR3 is made up of 15 amino acids. CDR3 loop: CASSLGTRQGYGYTF. For the CDR3, the DNA is TGTGCCAGCAGCTTAGGGACCCGACAGGGGTATGGCTACACCTTC.

In DNA, the CDR3 is TGCGCCAGCAGCTCGAGCCAGGGTAGCGGGAGGAATGAGCAGTTCTTC. Translated: CASSSSQGSGRNEQFF. This chain joins TRBV5-1 and TRBJ2-1, with 10 bases that match TRBD2. V shed 3 bases and J 7 bases; nucleotides not matched to a gene: 10. The germline V gene has CDR1 SGHRS and CDR2 YFSETQ. The CDR3 runs 16 residues.

The rearrangement joins TRBV28 to TRBJ2-7, with TRBD1 as a possible D gene (6 bases). The CDR3 length is 15 residues. CDR1 MDHEN and CDR2 SYDVKM come from the germline V gene. The ends were cut back, 2 bases at V and 7 bases at J, with 18 bases in the middle. As DNA, the CDR3 is TGTGCCAGCAGTTTAGGGGGCAGGGCCTTTGGGGAGCAGTACTTC. Protein product: CASSLGGRAFGEQYF.

The chain uses TRBV5-1 and TRBJ2-7; 13 bases fit TRBD2. J was trimmed by 0 bases and V by 0 bases; bases with no gene match: 6. There are 18 residues in the CDR3. The germline gives CDR1 SGHRS, CDR2 YFSETQ. CDR3 nucleotides: TGCGCCAGCAGCTTGGTAGTGGGGACTAGCGGGACCTCCTACGAGCAGTACTTC. The encoded protein is CASSLVVGTSGTSYEQYF.

The gene calls are TRBV6-1 and TRBJ2-3; 10 nucleotides line up with TRBD2. This CDR3 has 18 residues. Germline V gene data show CDR1 as MNHNS and CDR2 as SASEGT. V shed 4 bases, J shed 5 bases, and the junction held 15 bases outside the gene matches. Here the CDR3 reads CASSVEGRGTSAKDTQYF. CDR3 nucleotide sequence: TGTGCCAGCAGTGTGGAAGGTCGAGGGACTAGCGCTAAAGATACGCAGTATTTT.

V and J are TRBV6-5 and TRBJ2-5; TRBD2 matches 11 bases. Germline V gene data show CDR1 as MNHEY and CDR2 as SVGAGI. V gave up 0 bases and J gave up 3 bases; unmatched junction bases: 3. The CDR3 has 16 residues. The CDR3 DNA reads as TGTGCCAGCAGTTACTCTTTGACTAGCGGGGAAGAGACCCAGTACTTC. Protein sequence: CASSYSLTSGEETQYF.

The V gene is TRBV10-3, the J gene TRBJ2-2, with 7 bases matching TRBD1. Germline V gene sequence: CDR1 ENHRY, CDR2 SYGVKD. CDR3 length: 14 residues. V lost 11 bases and J lost 0; bases outside the gene matches: 6. The CDR3 region is CASRDSTNTGELFF. The CDR3 DNA is TGTGCCTCCCGGGACAGCACGAACACCGGGGAGCTGTTTTTT.

The table lists this clone with a few counts. The V and J genes are TRBV18 and TRBJ2-2; TRBD2 is a possible D gene (5 bases). Germline CDR1 KGHSH, CDR2 LQKENI. The CDR3 covers 14 residues. Trimming removed 2 bases from V and 7 bases from J, with 11 bases in between. This CDR3 reads CASSPEASSGELFF. The CDR3 nucleotides are TGTGCCAGCTCACCAGAGGCTAGCAGCGGGGAGCTGTTTTTT. Using reference TRBV18 and TRBJ2-2 for the parts outside the CDR3, the full variable domain is NAGVMQNPRHLVRRRGQEARLRCSPMKGHSHVYWYRQLPEEGLKFMVYLQKENIIDESGMPKERFSAEFPKEGPSILRIQQVVRGDSAAYFCASSPEASSGELFFGEGSRLTVL.

A note on this clone: Sequence at one end of the junction differs from germline and may be a read error. The rearrangement links TRBV30 to TRBJ2-1, with 7 bases matching TRBD2. Germline assignment: CDR1 GTSNPN and CDR2 SVGIG (reference sequence). The CDR3 has 12 amino acids. The CDR3 bases are TGTGCCTGGAGCCGGGACTACGATGAGCAGTTCTTC. This translates into CAWSRDYDEQFF. Together with reference TRBV30 and TRBJ2-1, the CDR3 gives the full variable domain: SQTIHQWPATLVQPVGSPLSLECTVEGTSNPNLYWYRQAAGRGLQLLFYSVGIGQISSEVPQNLSASRPQDRQFILSSKKLLLSDSGFYLCAWSRDYDEQFFGPGTRLTVL.

The chain joins TRBV28 to TRBJ1-5; 7 bases fit TRBD1. CDR1 is MDHEN, CDR2 SYDVKM, per germline. The length of the CDR3 is 14 residues. J gave up 1 base and V 6 bases, and 3 bases lay outside the gene matches. The CDR3 region has the DNA TGTGCCAGCAGAGCAGGGGGGAGCAATCAGCCCCAGCATTTT. This codes for CASRAGGSNQPQHF. The full variable domain, rest sourced from reference TRBV28 and TRBJ1-5, is DVKVTQSSRYLVKRTGEKVFLECVQDMDHENMFWYRQDPGLGLRLIYFSYDVKMKEKGDIPEGYSVSREKKERFSLILESASTNQTSMYLCASRAGGSNQPQHFGDGTRLSIL.

The J gene is TRBJ2-7, the V gene TRBV18; D is ambiguous. This CDR3 has 16 amino acids. The V and J ends lost 2 bases and 0 bases respectively, with 14 bases between them. Looked up from germline, CDR1 is KGHSH and CDR2 is LQKENI. The DNA for the CDR3 is TGTGCCAGCTCACCAGTGTCCGCAGGTGACTCCTACGAGCAGTACTTC. The encoded protein is CASSPVSAGDSYEQYF.

The gene calls are TRBV7-9 and TRBJ2-2, with a tentative D call TRBD1 (6 bases). Germline V gives CDR1 SEHNR, CDR2 FQNEAQ (reference sequence). This CDR3 region has 16 residues. Trimming removed 5 bases at V and 7 bases at J, with 20 bases between. The CDR3 loop reads CASSTRKPQGIGELFF. The CDR3 nucleotides read TGTGCCAGCAGCACACGAAAACCACAGGGCATCGGGGAGCTGTTTTTT.

This chain connects TRBV4-1 to TRBJ2-1; 9 nucleotides match TRBD2. This CDR3 is 17 amino acids long. V shed 4 bases and J 2 bases; nucleotides not matched to a gene: 9. Germline V gives CDR1 MGHRA, CDR2 YSYEKL. This chain's CDR3 is CASSPRLAETPYNEQFF. For the CDR3, the DNA is TGCGCCAGCAGCCCCCGACTAGCGGAAACCCCCTACAATGAGCAGTTCTTC.

V usage is TRBV27 and J usage is TRBJ2-7; D remains ambiguous. V lost 6 bases and J 2 bases, leaving 14 bases between the germline ends. The CDR3 runs to 14 residues. Per the germline V gene, CDR1 is MNHEY and CDR2 is SMNVEV (reference sequence). In DNA form, the CDR3 reads TGTGCCAGCAGAACATGGGCACCCCCCTACGAGCAGTACTTC. This gives the protein CASRTWAPPYEQYF.

The chain links TRBV11-2 to TRBJ1-2; 7 nucleotides agree with TRBD1. V was clipped by 6 bases and J by 4 bases; unmatched bases: 8. Germline values: CDR1 SGHAT, CDR2 FQNNGV. CDR3 size: 14 residues. The CDR3 DNA sequence: TGTGCCAGCAGAAGACAGGGACTTACCTATGGCTACACCTTC. Residues: CASRRQGLTYGYTF.

This chain joins TRBV28 and TRBJ1-5; D possibly corresponds to TRBD1 (5 bases). V was pared by 6 bases and J by 6 bases, with 12 bases between. The length of the CDR3 is 13 residues. CDR1 MDHEN and CDR2 SYDVKM come from the germline V gene. This CDR3 reads CASRAGIRQPQHF. The DNA of the CDR3 is TGTGCCAGCAGAGCAGGGATTCGTCAGCCCCAGCATTTT.

The chain joins TRBV2 to TRBJ1-5; 7 bases fit TRBD1. The CDR3 is made up of 16 amino acids. The germline CDR1 and CDR2 sequences are SNHLY and FYNNEI. Unmatched junction bases numbered 5, after V lost 3 bases and J lost 0 bases. The CDR3 loop is CASSDRGIYSNQPQHF. The CDR3 nucleotides are TGTGCCAGCAGTGACAGGGGGATCTATAGCAATCAGCCCCAGCATTTT.

The chain carries TRBV5-1 and TRBJ2-1, with D perhaps matching TRBD1 (6 bases). The CDR3 consists of 16 residues. V gave up 3 bases and J gave up 0 bases, with 13 bases separating them. The germline gives CDR1 SGHRS, CDR2 YFSETQ. CDR3 nucleotide sequence: TGCGCCAGCAGCTGGGGGCATACCAACTCCTACAATGAGCAGTTCTTC. Translation: CASSWGHTNSYNEQFF.

V is TRBV6-1 and J is TRBJ2-7; TRBD1 agrees at 8 bases. This CDR3 region has 17 residues. Germline V gene data show CDR1 as MNHNS and CDR2 as SASEGT. Unmatched junction bases numbered 12, after V lost 1 base and J lost 4 bases. The CDR3, as DNA: TGTGCCAGCAGTGAAGGCGGGTTCGGGCAGGGGGCATACGAGCAGTACTTC. Its protein product is CASSEGGFGQGAYEQYF.

The chain couples TRBV19 to TRBJ1-2; a weak D match, TRBD1 (6 bases). Germline lookup yields CDR1 LNHDA and CDR2 SQIVND (reference sequence). Trimming removed 4 bases from V and 7 bases from J, with 10 bases in between. This CDR3 is built from 12 residues. In DNA form, the CDR3 reads TGTGCCAGTAGTACCCGACAGGCTGGCTACACCTTC. It yields the protein CASSTRQAGYTF.